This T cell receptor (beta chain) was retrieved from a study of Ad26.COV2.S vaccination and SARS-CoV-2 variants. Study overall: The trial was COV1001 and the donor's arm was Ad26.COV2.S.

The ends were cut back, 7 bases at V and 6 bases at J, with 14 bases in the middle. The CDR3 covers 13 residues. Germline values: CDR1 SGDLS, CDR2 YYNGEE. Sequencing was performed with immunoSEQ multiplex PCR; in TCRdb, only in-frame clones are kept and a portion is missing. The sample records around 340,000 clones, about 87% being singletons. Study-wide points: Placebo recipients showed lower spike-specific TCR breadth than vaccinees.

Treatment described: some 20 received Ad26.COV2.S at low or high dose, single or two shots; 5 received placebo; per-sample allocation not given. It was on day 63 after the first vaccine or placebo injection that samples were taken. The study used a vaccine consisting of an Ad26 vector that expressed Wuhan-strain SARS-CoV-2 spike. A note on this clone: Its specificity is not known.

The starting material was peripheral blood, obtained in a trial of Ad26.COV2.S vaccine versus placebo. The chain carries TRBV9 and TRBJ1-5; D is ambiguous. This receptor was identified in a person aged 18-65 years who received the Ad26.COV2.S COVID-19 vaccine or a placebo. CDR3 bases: TGTGCCAGCGCTCCAGATTTGGCTCAGCCCCAGCATTTT. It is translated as CASAPDLAQPQHF.